These T cell receptor beta chains were read from a single sample in a study of Graves' ophthalmopathy and Graves' hyperthyroidism. TCRdb processed the multiplex PCR reads anew with MiXCR; each CDR3 protein has one entry. The sample shows 650,000 to 800,000 distinct CDR3 sequences, over 40% of them seen only once. Material for sequencing was peripheral blood. Source of these receptors: an adult man with Graves' ophthalmopathy. Both conserved end residues are part of each CDR3. The D gene is left open where the match is weak. A clone size is listed for some rows: how often the clone was seen (once, few, many), or a class if it is expanded.

d_gene: TRBD2; abundance: -; j_gene: TRBJ2-5; v_gene: TRBV10-3; CDR3aa: CAISSGRVGETQYF; CDR3nt: TGTGCCATCAGCAGCGGGAGGGTCGGTGAGACCCAGTACTTC
d_gene: TRBD1; abundance: -; j_gene: TRBJ2-5; v_gene: TRBV9; CDR3aa: CASSPRPGQAQETQYF; CDR3nt: TGTGCCAGCAGCCCCCGACCTGGACAGGCACAAGAGACCCAGTACTTC
d_gene: TRBD1; abundance: once; j_gene: TRBJ1-4; v_gene: TRBV9; CDR3aa: CASSRDSLNEKLFF; CDR3nt: TGTGCCAGCAGCAGGGACAGCCTAAATGAAAAACTGTTTTTT
d_gene: -; abundance: -; j_gene: TRBJ1-1; v_gene: TRBV2; CDR3aa: CASCYVTTVFSEAFF; CDR3nt: TGTGCCAGCTGTTACGTGACGACAGTGTTCTCTGAAGCTTTCTTT
d_gene: -; abundance: -; j_gene: TRBJ1-1; v_gene: TRBV29-1; CDR3aa: CSVEGTGRATEAFF; CDR3nt: TGCAGCGTTGAAGGGACTGGTCGGGCCACTGAAGCTTTCTTT
d_gene: -; abundance: many; j_gene: TRBJ1-2; v_gene: TRBV12-3/TRBV12-4; CDR3aa: CASSLPGAYGYTF; CDR3nt: TGTGCCAGCAGTTTACCGGGGGCCTATGGCTACACCTTC
d_gene: -; abundance: few; j_gene: TRBJ1-2; v_gene: TRBV10-3; CDR3aa: CAISESPDFYGYTF; CDR3nt: TGTGCCATCAGTGAGTCCCCAGACTTCTATGGCTACACCTTC
d_gene: -; abundance: few; j_gene: TRBJ1-2; v_gene: TRBV5-4; CDR3aa: CASRRDASSTGYTF; CDR3nt: TGTGCCAGCCGCAGGGACGCCTCCTCGACTGGCTACACCTTC
d_gene: -; abundance: -; j_gene: TRBJ1-1; v_gene: TRBV5-6; CDR3aa: CASSLYPFQPSNTEAFF; CDR3nt: TGTGCCAGCAGCTTGTACCCCTTCCAGCCTTCTAACACTGAAGCTTTCTTT
d_gene: -; abundance: many; j_gene: TRBJ1-2; v_gene: TRBV7-8; CDR3aa: CASSLVGGNGYTF; CDR3nt: TGTGCCAGCAGCTTAGTGGGGGGGAATGGCTACACCTTC
d_gene: -; abundance: -; j_gene: TRBJ1-1; v_gene: TRBV6-5; CDR3aa: CASSPSGEREAFF; CDR3nt: TGTGCCAGCAGTCCTTCGGGAGAGAGAGAAGCTTTCTTT
d_gene: -; abundance: -; j_gene: TRBJ1-2; v_gene: TRBV19; CDR3aa: CASSHGQNQPRGYTF; CDR3nt: TGTGCCAGTAGTCACGGACAGAATCAGCCCCGCGGCTACACCTTC
d_gene: TRBD1; abundance: many; j_gene: TRBJ1-2; v_gene: TRBV4-1; CDR3aa: CASSDLRQGRSRYTF; CDR3nt: TGCGCCAGCAGCGACTTGAGACAGGGGCGCTCCCGCTACACCTTC
d_gene: TRBD2; abundance: -; j_gene: TRBJ2-5; v_gene: TRBV7-2; CDR3aa: CASSSREGSQETQYF; CDR3nt: TGTGCCAGCAGCTCGCGGGAGGGGTCCCAAGAGACCCAGTACTTC
d_gene: -; abundance: -; j_gene: TRBJ1-4; v_gene: TRBV10-3; CDR3aa: CAISHSDATNEKLFF; CDR3nt: TGTGCCATCAGTCATTCGGACGCAACTAATGAAAAACTGTTTTTT
d_gene: -; abundance: many; j_gene: TRBJ1-6; v_gene: TRBV25-1; CDR3aa: CASSASASSYNSPLHF; CDR3nt: TGTGCCAGCAGTGCATCGGCCAGCTCCTATAATTCACCCCTCCACTTT
d_gene: -; abundance: -; j_gene: TRBJ2-7; v_gene: TRBV7-9; CDR3aa: CASSPPSGPLYEQYF; CDR3nt: TGTGCCAGCTCTCCCCCCTCGGGGCCGCTTTACGAGCAGTACTTC